This T cell receptor (beta chain) emerged from a study of blood T cells in healthy people across ages. A second PCR of about 7 to 12 cycles used a sample-barcoded 5' primer and a J-beta primer mix. In TCRdb, the 5' RACE reads were re-called with MiXCR into one record per CDR3 protein. Of about 1.4 million distinct CDR3 sequences in the sample, approximately 59% were seen once. The V and J ends lost 2 bases and 0 bases, in that order; junction bases with no gene match: 7. Germline assignment: CDR1 SGHKS and CDR2 YYEKEE (reference sequence). The CDR3 loop spans 19 amino acids. The chain employs TRBV5-5 and TRBJ2-1; 14 positions match TRBD2. The sequence derives from a man younger than 35 in good health. The sequencing sample was made of blood. The CDR3 sequence is CASSFKGLAGDSSYNEQFF. CDR3 sequence (DNA): TGTGCCAGCAGCTTTAAGGGACTAGCGGGGGACTCCTCCTACAATGAGCAGTTCTTC.